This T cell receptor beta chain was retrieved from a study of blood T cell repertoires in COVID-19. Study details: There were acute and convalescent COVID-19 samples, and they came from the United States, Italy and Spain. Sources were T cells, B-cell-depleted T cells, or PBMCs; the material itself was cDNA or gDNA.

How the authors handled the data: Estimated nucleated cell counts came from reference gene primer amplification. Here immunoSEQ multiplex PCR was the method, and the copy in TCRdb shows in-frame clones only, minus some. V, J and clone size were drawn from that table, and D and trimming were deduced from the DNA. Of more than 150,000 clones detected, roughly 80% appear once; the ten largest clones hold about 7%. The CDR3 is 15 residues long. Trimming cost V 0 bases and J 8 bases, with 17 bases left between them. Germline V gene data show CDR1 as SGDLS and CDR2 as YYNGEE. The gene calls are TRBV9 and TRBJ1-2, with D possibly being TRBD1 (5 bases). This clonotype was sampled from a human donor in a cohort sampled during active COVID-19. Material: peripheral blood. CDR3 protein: CASSVGGEEFSGYTF. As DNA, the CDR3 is TGTGCCAGCAGCGTAGGGGGGGAGGAGTTCAGCGGCTACACCTTC.